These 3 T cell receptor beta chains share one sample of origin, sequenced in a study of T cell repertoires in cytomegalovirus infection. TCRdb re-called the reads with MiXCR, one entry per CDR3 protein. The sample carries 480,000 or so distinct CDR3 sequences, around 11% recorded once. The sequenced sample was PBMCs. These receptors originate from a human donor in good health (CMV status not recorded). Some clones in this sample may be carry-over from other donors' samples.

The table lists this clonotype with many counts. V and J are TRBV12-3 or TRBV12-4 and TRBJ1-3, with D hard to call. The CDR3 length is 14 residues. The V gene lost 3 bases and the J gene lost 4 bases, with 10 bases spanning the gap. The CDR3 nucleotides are TGTGCCAGCAGTTTCGGCCAGCGCGGAAACACCATATATTTT. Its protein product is CASSFGQRGNTIYF.

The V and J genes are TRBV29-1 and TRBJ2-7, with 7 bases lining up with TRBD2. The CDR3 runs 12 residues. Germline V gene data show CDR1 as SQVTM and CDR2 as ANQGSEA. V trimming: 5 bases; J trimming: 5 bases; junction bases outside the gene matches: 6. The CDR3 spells CSVLGGDHEQYF. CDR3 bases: TGCAGCGTTTTGGGGGGGGACCACGAGCAGTACTTC.

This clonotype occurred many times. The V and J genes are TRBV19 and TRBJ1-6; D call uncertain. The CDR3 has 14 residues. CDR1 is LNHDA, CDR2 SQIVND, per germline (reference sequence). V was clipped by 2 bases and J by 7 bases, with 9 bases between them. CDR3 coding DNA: TGTGCCAGTAGTATAAGGTCCGGGAATTCACCCCTCCACTTT. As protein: CASSIRSGNSPLHF.